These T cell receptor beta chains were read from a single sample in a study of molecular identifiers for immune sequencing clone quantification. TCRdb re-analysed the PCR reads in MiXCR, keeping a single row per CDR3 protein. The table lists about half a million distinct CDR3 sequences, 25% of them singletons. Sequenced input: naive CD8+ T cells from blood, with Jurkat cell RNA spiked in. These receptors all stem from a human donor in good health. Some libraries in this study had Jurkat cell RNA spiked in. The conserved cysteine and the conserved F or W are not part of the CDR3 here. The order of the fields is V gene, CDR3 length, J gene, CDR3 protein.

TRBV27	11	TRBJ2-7	ASSMQSSYEQY
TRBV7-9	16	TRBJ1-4	ASSSSLARAPTNEKLF
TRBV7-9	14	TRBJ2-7	ASSLSERRAVDEQY
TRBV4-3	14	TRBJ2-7	ASSQDWGQFAYEQY
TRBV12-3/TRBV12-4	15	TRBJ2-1	ASSPPEGGPISAEQF
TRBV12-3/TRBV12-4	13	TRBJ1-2	ASKDDGGDGYGYT
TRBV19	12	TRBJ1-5	ASSISGRNQPQH
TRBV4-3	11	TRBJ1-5	ASSQDWYGPQH
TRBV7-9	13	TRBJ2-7	ASSSFGTGAYEQY
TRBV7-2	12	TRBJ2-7	ASSLYGGAGEQY
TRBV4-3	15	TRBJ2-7	ASSQRPGTSGSYEQY